What follows are 18 T cell receptor beta chains derived from one specimen sequenced in a study of blood T cell repertoires in COVID-19. The assay was immunoSEQ multiplex PCR, and TCRdb's table has in-frame clones only and misses some. Found here are 25,000 to 35,000 clones, 84% of them singletons; the top ten hold approximately 12%. What was sequenced was peripheral blood. The receptor set was obtained from a human donor in a cohort sampled during active COVID-19.

The chain carries TRBV19 and TRBJ2-7; 11 bases map to TRBD1. CDR3 size: 14 residues. Germline V gene data show CDR1 as LNHDA and CDR2 as SQIVND (reference sequence). Losses at the gene ends were 2 bases for V and 6 bases for J; bases not matched to a gene: 3. The CDR3 sequence: CASSISGTGGEQYF. For the CDR3, the DNA is TGTGCCAGTAGTATATCGGGGACAGGGGGCGAGCAGTACTTC. Using reference TRBV19 and TRBJ2-7 for the parts outside the CDR3, the full variable domain is DGGITQSPKYLFRKEGQNVTLSCEQNLNHDAMYWYRQDPGQGLRLIYYSQIVNDFQKGDIAEGYSVSREKKESFPLTVTSAQKNPTAFYLCASSISGTGGEQYFGPGTRLTVT.

The chain links TRBV7-8 to TRBJ1-5, with TRBD1 identical over 9 bases. The CDR3 covers 17 residues. Looked up from germline, CDR1 is SGHVS and CDR2 is FQNEAQ. V was clipped by 5 bases and J by 0 bases; unmatched bases: 8. For the CDR3, the DNA is TGTGCCAGCAGCCTCGGGACAGGGTTCAATAGCAATCAGCCCCAGCATTTT. Translating it yields CASSLGTGFNSNQPQHF.

The count of this clone is one. The chain carries TRBV19 and TRBJ2-5, with 7 bases that match TRBD1. The germline CDR1 and CDR2 sequences are LNHDA and SQIVND (reference sequence). V lost 6 bases, J lost 2 bases, and 12 bases stayed unmatched. The CDR3 has 16 residues. The CDR3 spells CASSPRTGRGQETQYF. The CDR3 nucleotides are TGTGCCAGTAGCCCTAGGACAGGAAGGGGACAAGAGACCCAGTACTTC.

This chain links TRBV7-8 with TRBJ2-1; 10 positions match TRBD2. The CDR3 consists of 15 residues. Losses at the gene ends were 5 bases for V and 7 bases for J; bases not matched to a gene: 8. From germline, CDR1 is SGHVS and CDR2 FQNEAQ. CDR3 in amino acids: CASSPQRGGGNEQFF. The CDR3, as DNA: TGTGCCAGCAGCCCACAGCGGGGGGGAGGAAATGAGCAGTTCTTC.

The rearrangement joins TRBV11-2 to TRBJ2-7; TRBD1 agrees at 8 bases. The CDR3 extends over 14 amino acids. Trimming cost V 5 bases and J 4 bases; bases outside gene matches: 7. Germline CDR1 SGHAT, CDR2 FQNNGV. The CDR3 DNA is TGTGCCAGCAGCCGACAGGGGTTAGGGTACGAGCAGTACTTC. The encoded protein is CASSRQGLGYEQYF.

This chain uses TRBV6-5 with TRBJ2-2; 9 bases fit TRBD1. After removal of 0 bases from V and 7 bases from J, the junction contained 3 bases not matched to a gene. The germline V gene encodes CDR1 MNHEY and CDR2 SVGAGI. The CDR3 is made up of 15 amino acids. CDR3 amino acids: CASSYSTGGGGELFF. The CDR3 DNA sequence: TGTGCCAGCAGTTACTCGACAGGGGGAGGCGGGGAGCTGTTTTTT.

The V call is TRBV6-6, the J call TRBJ2-6; 10 bases line up with TRBD2. CDR3 length: 20 residues. Trimming took 5 bases from V and 5 from J; bases not matched to a gene: 18. Germline lookup yields CDR1 MNHNY and CDR2 SVGAGI (reference sequence). In DNA form, the CDR3 reads TGTGCCAGCAGTCCTACCCCCGCTGGGCTAGCGGGGGTTAGGGCCAACGTCCTGACTTTC. Protein sequence: CASSPTPAGLAGVRANVLTF.

This clone was observed once. This sequence joins TRBV5-5 and TRBJ2-5; D is uncertain. Germline CDR1 and CDR2: SGHKS and YYEKEE (reference sequence). V was pared by 4 bases and J by 5 bases, with 18 bases between. The CDR3 totals 15 residues. The DNA for the CDR3 is TGTGCCAGCAGCCCCGACTGGATTATCGGGGAGACCCAGTACTTC. Its protein product is CASSPDWIIGETQYF. The full variable domain, its missing parts supplied by reference TRBV5-5 and TRBJ2-5, is DAGVTQSPTHLIKTRGQQVTLRCSPISGHKSVSWYQQVLGQGPQFIFQYYEKEERGRGNFPDRFSARQFPNYSSELNVNALLLGDSALYLCASSPDWIIGETQYFGPGTRLLVL.

CDR3 DNA sequence: TGTGCCAGCAGCCATCCTGGGGAGAACTATGGCTACACCTTC. This encodes CASSHPGENYGYTF. The J gene is TRBJ1-2, the V gene TRBV5-5; no clear D gene. This CDR3 has 14 amino acids. The V end lost 4 bases, the J end lost 2 bases, and 12 bases lay between the germline ends. The germline V gene encodes CDR1 SGHKS and CDR2 YYEKEE (reference sequence).

The rearrangement uses TRBV7-9 and TRBJ1-2; no definite D call. CDR3 length equals 12 residues. The germline gives CDR1 SEHNR, CDR2 FQNEAQ (reference sequence). V lost 6 bases, J lost 4 bases, and 9 bases lay in between. CDR3 DNA sequence: TGTGCCAGCAGTGTGCCCGGCTATGGCTACACCTTC. It codes for CASSVPGYGYTF.

In this sample, this clone turned up once. The genes are TRBV7-8 and TRBJ2-1; 8 bases map to TRBD2. This CDR3 region has 15 residues. The germline V gene has CDR1 SGHVS and CDR2 FQNEAQ. The junction had 4 bases not matched to a gene; V was cut back by 3 bases and J by 3 bases. The CDR3 loop is CASSFRGGGYNEQFF. CDR3 coding DNA: TGTGCCAGCAGCTTTCGGGGGGGCGGCTACAATGAGCAGTTCTTC.

The chain employs TRBV7-8 and TRBJ2-7; 8 bases agree with TRBD1. Germline-derived CDR1 and CDR2 are SGHVS and FQNEAQ. The CDR3 sequence is 15 residues long. Germline trimming cut 6 bases from V and 1 base from J; bases unmatched to any gene: 8. CDR3 sequence (DNA): TGTGCCAGCAGGTCGAACAGGGGGAGTTCCTACGAGCAGTACTTC. Its protein product is CASRSNRGSSYEQYF.

The chain couples TRBV10-1 to TRBJ2-7; weak D call: TRBD2 (5 bases). Deletions cut 4 bases from V and 7 bases from J, with 14 bases between. The CDR3 is 13 amino acids. The germline gives CDR1 WNHNN, CDR2 SYGVQD (reference sequence). Here the CDR3 reads CASSVDPGWEQYF. Here the CDR3 DNA reads TGCGCCAGCAGTGTAGATCCGGGATGGGAGCAGTACTTC.

This clone was seen once. The V gene is TRBV19, the J gene TRBJ1-1, with D perhaps TRBD1 (5 bases). V was cut by 5 bases and J by 2 bases, with 9 bases left in between. Germline CDR1 and CDR2: LNHDA and SQIVND (reference sequence). The CDR3 runs to 13 residues. CDR3 DNA: TGTGCCAGTAGTCTACAGGACAACACTGAAGCTTTCTTT. Translated: CASSLQDNTEAFF. Variable domain in full (rest from reference TRBV19 and TRBJ1-1): DGGITQSPKYLFRKEGQNVTLSCEQNLNHDAMYWYRQDPGQGLRLIYYSQIVNDFQKGDIAEGYSVSREKKESFPLTVTSAQKNPTAFYLCASSLQDNTEAFFGQGTRLTVV.

There are a few counts of this clone. This chain uses TRBV19 with TRBJ1-4, with D unresolved. Per the germline V gene, CDR1 is LNHDA and CDR2 is SQIVND (reference sequence). The CDR3 is made up of 15 amino acids. V gave up 9 bases and J gave up 4 bases, with 18 bases separating them. The CDR3 reads CASRLTAGNNEKLFF. In DNA form, the CDR3 reads TGTGCCAGCCGATTAACAGCGGGAAATAATGAAAAACTGTTTTTT.

The gene calls are TRBV30 and TRBJ2-2, with D perhaps matching TRBD2 (7 bases). Trimming stripped 1 base from V and 0 bases from J, with 9 bases between. Germline values: CDR1 GTSNPN, CDR2 SVGIG (reference sequence). The CDR3 is 15 amino acids. The CDR3 loop is CAWSGGGANTGELFF. CDR3 sequence (DNA): TGTGCCTGGAGTGGGGGGGGCGCGAACACCGGGGAGCTGTTTTTT.

This chain joins TRBV5-1 and TRBJ2-2; D is perhaps TRBD1 (6 bases). Germline V gene lookup returns CDR1 SGHRS and CDR2 YFSETQ. Deletions cut 5 bases from V and 0 bases from J, with 17 bases between. The CDR3 contains 17 residues. The CDR3 nucleotides are TGCGCCAGCAGTCAACCGTACAGGGCCTCGAACACCGGGGAGCTGTTTTTT. It codes for CASSQPYRASNTGELFF.

The chain is built from TRBV6-5 and TRBJ2-5, with a possible D match to TRBD1 (6 bases). CDR1 and CDR2 (germline): MNHEY, SVGAGI. This CDR3 has 12 residues. V was shortened by 7 bases and J by 4 bases, with 10 bases between the two germline ends. Written as DNA, the CDR3 is TGTGCCAGCAAGGGGGATGGAGAGACCCAGTACTTC. As protein: CASKGDGETQYF.